The 26 T cell receptor beta chains below were found in one sample sequenced in a study of cytomegalovirus exposure and HLA in healthy donors (dated by TCRdb to about 2017). Libraries were built with the immunoSEQ multiplex PCR assay. For the multiplex PCR, a mixture combining 60 forward primers for TCR Vbeta segments and 13 reverse primers for TCR Jbeta segments was used. In its TCRdb copy, this immuneACCESS table keeps in-frame sequences only and misses some clones. Where compared with another copy, unresolved V genes explain less than half of these, and the others have no known cause. The sample table holds about 170,000 clones, of which 79% were seen once. Approximately 2.2% of the sample is held by the ten biggest clonotypes. The material sequenced was PBMCs. The receptor set was obtained from a woman aged 45-65 years in good health and CMV-seronegative.

The rearrangement joins TRBV5-6 to TRBJ2-5, with 9 bases that match TRBD1. The J call may be mistaken, given a closer DNA end match to TRBJ2-7. The germline CDR1 and CDR2 sequences are SGHDT and YYEEEE. The CDR3 is 19 amino acids. The CDR3, as DNA: TGTGCCAGCAGCTCCTCGCCGGGACAGGGACCAGTTTCGAGCTACGAGCAGTACTTC. Translated, it gives CASSSSPGQGPVSSYEQYF.

This chain uses TRBV21-1 with TRBJ2-2; the table calls TRBD1, which could not be checked here. TRBV21-1 corresponds to a pseudogene. The CDR3 is 15 residues long. CDR3 nucleotide sequence: TGTGCCAGCAGCAAAGCGCACAGGGTGGGCGGGGAGCTGTTTTTT. It yields the protein CASSKAHRVGGELFF.

Only one count was recorded for this clone. The V call is TRBV6-5, the J call TRBJ1-3, with a tentative D call TRBD1 (6 bases). The CDR3 has 16 residues. V lost 2 bases to trimming and J lost 0 bases, with 11 bases between them. Germline lookup yields CDR1 MNHEY and CDR2 SVGAGI. The CDR3 sequence: CASSYGTLSSGNTIYF. Here the CDR3 DNA reads TGTGCCAGCAGTTACGGGACATTGAGCTCTGGAAACACCATATATTTT.

CDR3 coding DNA: TGTGCCAGCTGGGGCACAGGGTGGGCCAGCACTGAAGCTTTCTTT. This sequence encodes CASWGTGWASTEAFF. The rearrangement joins TRBV27 to TRBJ1-1; the D gene is possibly TRBD1 (6 bases). V lost 8 bases, J lost 4 bases, and 20 bases lay in between. Germline CDR1 reads MNHEY; CDR2 reads SMNVEV (reference sequence). The CDR3 loop spans 15 amino acids.

The J gene is TRBJ1-1, the V gene TRBV7-2; a possible D gene is TRBD1 (5 bases). Trimming took 5 bases from V and 0 from J, leaving 13 bases between them. Germline V gene data show CDR1 as SGHTA and CDR2 as FQGNSA. The CDR3 totals 15 residues. CDR3 protein: CASSSQDTLNTEAFF. The CDR3 nucleotides are TGTGCCAGCAGCAGTCAGGACACCCTGAACACTGAAGCTTTCTTT.

A note on this clone: Other DNA sequences in this sample translate to the same CDR3. The V gene is TRBV18, the J gene TRBJ1-1; a possible D gene is TRBD1 (6 bases). The CDR3 totals 14 residues. Germline CDR1 reads KGHSH; CDR2 reads LQKENI. Between the trimmed V and J ends, which lost 3 bases and 0 bases, there was a span of 8 bases. The DNA of the CDR3 is TGTGCCAGCTCACCTGGACAGCTGAACACTGAAGCTTTCTTT. Amino acid sequence: CASSPGQLNTEAFF. The full variable domain, rest sourced from reference TRBV18 and TRBJ1-1, is NAGVMQNPRHLVRRRGQEARLRCSPMKGHSHVYWYRQLPEEGLKFMVYLQKENIIDESGMPKERFSAEFPKEGPSILRIQQVVRGDSAAYFCASSPGQLNTEAFFGQGTRLTVV.

V gene TRBV7-2 combines with J gene TRBJ2-7; TRBD1 might be the D (5 bases). Between the trimmed V and J ends, which lost 3 bases and 2 bases, there was a span of 14 bases. Germline V gene data show CDR1 as SGHTA and CDR2 as FQGNSA. This CDR3 contains 15 residues. CDR3 in amino acids: CASSLLGEVPYEQYF. The CDR3 DNA is TGTGCCAGCAGCTTGTTAGGGGAAGTCCCCTACGAGCAGTACTTC.

The chain has TRBV10-1 and TRBJ2-7; the match to TRBD2 covers 9 bases. CDR1 and CDR2 (germline): WNHNN, SYGVQD (reference sequence). This CDR3 region has 17 residues. The V and J ends lost 4 bases and 2 bases, in that order; junction bases with no gene match: 12. The CDR3 protein is CASSVPRGRAEAYEQYF. The CDR3 region has the DNA TGCGCCAGCAGTGTCCCCCGCGGGAGGGCCGAGGCCTACGAGCAGTACTTC.

The sample holds one count of this clone. One end of the junction fails to match germline, which may point to a read error. Different DNA sequences within this sample yield the same CDR3. J is TRBJ2-2 and V is TRBV28; weak D call: TRBD2 (7 bases). Germline V CDR1 and CDR2: MDHEN, SYDVKM. The CDR3 length is 15 residues. The CDR3 loop is CASSMAGASTGELFF. Here the CDR3 DNA reads TGTGCCAGCAGTATGGCGGGGGCTAGCACCGGGGAGTTGTTTTTT.

This chain connects TRBV29-1 to TRBJ1-2; perhaps TRBD1 as D (5 bases). Trimming took off 3 bases at V and 2 bases at J, with 19 bases between the two ends. The CDR3 runs to 16 residues. Germline V gene data show CDR1 as SQVTM and CDR2 as ANQGSEA. The CDR3 is CSVDGAGQQKNYGYTF. CDR3 DNA sequence: TGCAGCGTTGACGGGGCGGGGCAGCAGAAAAACTATGGCTACACCTTC.

This clone was seen a handful of times. The V gene is TRBV11-3, the J gene TRBJ2-1; TRBD2 agrees at 13 bases. Unmatched junction bases numbered 8, after V lost 4 bases and J lost 8 bases. The CDR3 totals 16 residues. The germline V gene encodes CDR1 SGHNT and CDR2 YENEEA. CDR3 bases: TGTGCCAGCAGCTCTACTGGGACTAGCGGGATTGATGAGCAGTTCTTC. Protein: CASSSTGTSGIDEQFF.

CDR3 DNA sequence: TGTGCCAGCAGTTACTCGGGGCAGGGGGCGCGGGGCTACACCTTC. It encodes CASSYSGQGARGYTF. The rearrangement uses TRBV6-6 and TRBJ1-2, with 8 bases matching TRBD1. Unmatched junction bases numbered 8, after V lost 0 bases and J lost 8 bases. Germline CDR1 MNHNY, CDR2 SVGAGI (reference sequence). This CDR3 contains 15 residues.

The gene calls are TRBV20-1 and TRBJ2-1; D unresolved. This CDR3 is built from 11 residues. Per germline, CDR1 DFQATT and CDR2 SNEGSKA (reference sequence). Trimming removed 4 bases at V and 5 bases at J, with 6 bases between. CDR3 bases: TGCAGTGCTACCTTAGACAATGAGCAGTTCTTC. It translates to CSATLDNEQFF.

The chain uses TRBV5-1 and TRBJ2-5, with 16 positions matching TRBD2. The V segment lost 4 bases and the J segment 3 bases; nucleotides outside the gene matches: 12. Germline assignment: CDR1 SGHRS and CDR2 YFSETQ. CDR3 length: 19 amino acids. This CDR3 is CASSGTGTSGRAREETQYF. DNA of the CDR3: TGCGCCAGCAGCGGAACCGGGACTAGCGGGAGGGCGAGGGAAGAGACCCAGTACTTC.

The rearrangement joins TRBV6-6 to TRBJ1-2; D might be TRBD1 (5 bases). The CDR3 consists of 13 residues. V lost 7 bases and J lost 6, with 15 bases in between. Germline V gene sequence: CDR1 MNHNY, CDR2 SVGAGI (reference sequence). This chain's CDR3 is CASNLGVPDGYTF. CDR3 sequence (DNA): TGTGCCAGCAATTTAGGGGTTCCTGATGGCTACACCTTC.

CDR3 nucleotides: TGCGCCAGCAGCTTGGTTTTAGGACAGGGTGATCGCTACACCTTC. Amino acids: CASSLVLGQGDRYTF. This rearrangement joins TRBV5-1 to TRBJ1-2; TRBD1 aligns across 8 bases. There are 15 residues in the CDR3. Germline V CDR1 and CDR2: SGHRS, YFSETQ. V shed 0 bases and J 9 bases; nucleotides not matched to a gene: 10.

This clone has just one count. CDR3 bases: TGTGCCAGCAGCGAAGGACAGGGAGTTTCCTACGAGCAGTACTTC. This codes for CASSEGQGVSYEQYF. The chain links TRBV11-3 to TRBJ2-5; 8 nucleotides agree with TRBD1. The last part of the DNA fits TRBJ2-7 better; the J call may be wrong. The CDR3 has 15 amino acids. Germline values: CDR1 SGHNT, CDR2 YENEEA.

The CDR3 region is CASRGTGGGYTF. DNA of the CDR3: TGTGCCAGCAGAGGGACAGGGGGAGGCTACACCTTC. This chain links TRBV28 with TRBJ1-2; 11 nucleotides agree with TRBD1. The CDR3 has 12 amino acids. Looked up from germline, CDR1 is MDHEN and CDR2 is SYDVKM. Germline trimming cut 6 bases from V and 8 bases from J; bases unmatched to any gene: 2.

This chain uses TRBV7-8 with TRBJ1-2; 10 bases line up with TRBD1. The CDR3 has 15 amino acids. Germline V gives CDR1 SGHVS, CDR2 FQNEAQ. The junction had 7 bases not matched to a gene; V was cut back by 5 bases and J by 4 bases. CDR3 protein: CASSPRTGGGYGYTF. As DNA, the CDR3 is TGTGCCAGCAGCCCACGGACAGGGGGAGGCTATGGCTACACCTTC.

The rearrangement uses TRBV19 and TRBJ1-1; maybe TRBD1 (6 bases). This CDR3 has 12 amino acids. The germline V gene has CDR1 LNHDA and CDR2 SQIVND (reference sequence). Trimming took 4 bases from V and 6 from J, leaving 9 bases between them. DNA for the CDR3: TGTGCCAGTAGTAGGAAGGGGGCTGAAGCTTTCTTT. Its translation is CASSRKGAEAFF.

The genes are TRBV9 and TRBJ2-5, with TRBD2 matching 11 bases. This CDR3 spans 16 amino acids. Germline V gene sequence: CDR1 SGDLS, CDR2 YYNGEE. Trimming took 0 bases from V and 2 from J; bases not matched to a gene: 3. The CDR3 region has the DNA TGTGCCAGCAGCGTAGCGGGACTAGCGGATCAAGAGACCCAGTACTTC. Its protein product is CASSVAGLADQETQYF.

The chain combines TRBV27 with TRBJ2-2; 7 nucleotides line up with TRBD1. The CDR3 covers 15 residues. J was trimmed by 7 bases and V by 3 bases; bases with no gene match: 8. Germline V CDR1 and CDR2: MNHEY, SMNVEV (reference sequence). The CDR3 sequence: CASSFGQAIGGELFF. CDR3 DNA: TGTGCCAGCAGTTTTGGACAGGCAATCGGCGGGGAGCTGTTTTTT.

The CDR3 DNA is TGTGCCAGCAGCACCGACAGCCCCACCGGGGAGCTGTTTTTT. This codes for CASSTDSPTGELFF. The chain couples TRBV7-2 to TRBJ2-2, with TRBD1 as a possible D gene (5 bases). The CDR3 covers 14 residues. Germline V gene lookup returns CDR1 SGHTA and CDR2 FQGNSA. V gave up 5 bases and J gave up 4 bases, with 11 bases separating them.

This clone was detected only once. The V gene is TRBV7-3, the J gene TRBJ1-5; D is undetermined. The CDR3 is 13 residues long. CDR1 is SGHTA, CDR2 FQGTGA, per germline. With 5 bases removed from V and 4 bases from J, the gap between germline ends came to 9 bases. In DNA, the CDR3 is TGTGCCAGCAGCCTGACGAGGAATCAGCCCCAGCATTTT. Its protein is CASSLTRNQPQHF.

The CDR3 reads CASSVLAGGNYEQYF. CDR3 coding DNA: TGTGCCAGCAGCGTACTAGCGGGAGGCAACTACGAGCAGTACTTC. The rearrangement links TRBV6-4 to TRBJ2-7, with 12 bases identical to TRBD2. This CDR3 spans 15 amino acids. The J segment lost 3 bases and the V segment lost 6 bases, leaving 6 bases of the junction unmatched. Germline V gene lookup returns CDR1 MRHNA and CDR2 SNTAGT.

Only one count was recorded for this clone. The V and J genes are TRBV4-2 and TRBJ2-1; TRBD2 matches at 10 bases. V shed 2 bases and J 2 bases; nucleotides not matched to a gene: 9. Germline-derived CDR1 and CDR2 are LGHNA and YNFKEQ. There are 18 residues in the CDR3. The chain's CDR3 is CASSQSALSGRAYNEQFF. The CDR3 bases are TGTGCCAGCAGCCAATCGGCACTAAGCGGGAGGGCCTACAATGAGCAGTTCTTC.